A single sample gave rise to the 24 T cell receptor beta chains below, sequenced in a study of shared clonotypes between healthy human individuals. Sequenced by immunoSEQ multiplex PCR; TCRdb stores in-frame clones only, minus some. Counted here are around 940,000 clones, 70% to 85% occurring once; the ten biggest clones make up about 1.5%. Sequencing was performed on memory CD4+ T cells sorted from blood. As to subset: CD45RA-negative fraction. These receptor sequences come from a man aged 18 to 29 in good health.

Only a few counts were recorded for this clone. The gene calls are TRBV6-1 and TRBJ2-1; D is unclear. The length of the CDR3 is 12 residues. V lost 8 bases and J 0 bases, leaving 5 bases between the germline ends. Germline CDR1 MNHNS, CDR2 SASEGT. Written as DNA, the CDR3 is TGTGCCAGCGACTCCTCCTACAATGAGCAGTTCTTC. Encoded protein: CASDSSYNEQFF.

V usage is TRBV18 and J usage is TRBJ2-3; 11 bases line up with TRBD2. This CDR3 is 16 amino acids long. After removal of 3 bases from V and 6 bases from J, the junction contained 8 bases not matched to a gene. The germline V gene has CDR1 KGHSH and CDR2 LQKENI. The CDR3 spells CASSPRTSGPSDTQYF. The CDR3, as DNA: TGTGCCAGCTCACCTCGGACTAGCGGGCCCTCGGATACGCAGTATTTT.

The CDR3 here is CATRVPSPETQYF. The CDR3 nucleotides are TGTGCCACCAGGGTCCCAAGTCCGGAGACCCAGTACTTC. The chain links TRBV10-3 to TRBJ2-5; possibly TRBD1 for D (5 bases). The CDR3 has 13 residues. The V and J ends lost 10 bases and 5 bases respectively, with 17 bases between them. The germline V gene encodes CDR1 ENHRY and CDR2 SYGVKD.

The chain is built from TRBV29-1 and TRBJ2-2; D is perhaps TRBD1 or TRBD2 (6 bases each). Germline CDR1 is SQVTM and CDR2 is ANQGSEA. The CDR3 is 15 residues long. Trimming took off 7 bases at V and 1 base at J, with 16 bases between the two ends. The CDR3 spells CSAQGGYGNTGELFF. In DNA form, the CDR3 reads TGCAGCGCCCAAGGGGGGTATGGGAACACCGGGGAGCTGTTTTTT.

A few counts support this clone. The sample contains more than one DNA sequence encoding this CDR3. V usage is TRBV9 and J usage is TRBJ1-1; D is ambiguous. V lost 0 bases and J 2 bases, leaving 5 bases between the germline ends. The V gene's germline CDR1 is SGDLS and CDR2 YYNGEE. There are 13 residues in the CDR3. The CDR3 coding sequence is TGTGCCAGCAGCGTAGCCCAAAACACTGAAGCTTTCTTT. This gives the protein CASSVAQNTEAFF.

Comment on this clone: This CDR3 is also generated by other DNA sequences in the sample. This chain uses TRBV7-2 with TRBJ2-5; no reliable D call. Germline CDR1 is SGHTA and CDR2 is FQGNSA. V lost 5 bases to trimming and J lost 3 bases, with 4 bases between them. The CDR3 is 11 amino acids. DNA of the CDR3: TGTGCCAGCAGCCCTAAAGAGACCCAGTACTTC. This sequence encodes CASSPKETQYF.

The V call is TRBV28, the J call TRBJ2-5, with 8 positions matching TRBD1. Germline CDR1 is MDHEN and CDR2 is SYDVKM. The CDR3 runs to 16 residues. The V segment lost 3 bases and the J segment 1 base; nucleotides outside the gene matches: 7. CDR3 amino acids: CASSFSGTGLQETQYF. In nucleotides, the CDR3 is TGTGCCAGCAGTTTCTCCGGGACAGGCCTCCAAGAGACCCAGTACTTC.

This clone was found once. This chain uses TRBV6-5 with TRBJ1-3; maybe TRBD1 (6 bases). Deletions cut 8 bases from V and 1 base from J, with 9 bases between. The CDR3 has 13 amino acids. Looked up from germline, CDR1 is MNHEY and CDR2 is SVGAGI. CDR3 in amino acids: CASGQLSGNTIYF. The DNA for the CDR3 is TGTGCCAGCGGACAGTTGTCTGGAAACACCATATATTTT.

There are a few counts of this clone. This chain joins TRBV28 and TRBJ2-2; possibly TRBD1 or TRBD2 for D (5 bases each). The CDR3 length is 14 residues. Trimming stripped 1 base from V and 6 bases from J, with 9 bases between. Germline V gene data show CDR1 as MDHEN and CDR2 as SYDVKM. CDR3 DNA: TGTGCCAGCAGTTTATACGAGGGGCCCGGGGAGCTGTTTTTT. Translation: CASSLYEGPGELFF.

The chain combines TRBV12-5 with TRBJ1-6, with TRBD1 as a possible D gene (5 bases). From germline, CDR1 is LGHNT and CDR2 FRNRAP. V was pared by 1 base and J by 2 bases, with 15 bases between. The CDR3 loop spans 18 amino acids. CDR3: CASGLGAQGFTYNSPLHF. The CDR3 DNA sequence: TGTGCTAGTGGTTTGGGAGCCCAGGGTTTCACCTATAATTCACCCCTCCACTTT.

A few counts support this clone. V gene TRBV5-1 combines with J gene TRBJ2-1; D perhaps matches TRBD2 (5 bases). There are 14 residues in the CDR3. V dropped 4 bases and J dropped 2 bases, with 10 bases sitting between them. Germline values: CDR1 SGHRS, CDR2 YFSETQ. In nucleotides, the CDR3 is TGCGCCAGCAGCAATTCCGGGGCCTACAATGAGCAGTTCTTC. Amino acid sequence: CASSNSGAYNEQFF. The full variable domain, with the rest looked up from reference TRBV5-1 and TRBJ2-1, is KAGVTQTPRYLIKTRGQQVTLSCSPISGHRSVSWYQQTPGQGLQFLFEYFSETQRNKGNFPGRFSGRQFSNSRSEMNVSTLELGDSALYLCASSNSGAYNEQFFGPGTRLTVL.

The chain carries TRBV5-4 and TRBJ1-2; D gene unclear. CDR1 is SGHNT, CDR2 YYREEE, per germline (reference sequence). The CDR3 totals 16 residues. V shed 2 bases and J shed 0 bases, with 14 bases lying between them. The CDR3 DNA sequence: TGTGCCAGCAGCTTTAGCCGACGGTTAGCTAACTATGGCTACACCTTC. This gives the protein CASSFSRRLANYGYTF.

This chain links TRBV6-1 with TRBJ1-1, with a weak D call TRBD1 (5 bases). This CDR3 contains 14 residues. Germline V lookup: CDR1 MNHNS, CDR2 SASEGT. V gave up 5 bases and J gave up 8 bases, with 18 bases separating them. The CDR3 region has the DNA TGTGCCAGCAGTCTAATCCCCCGGCGACAGGAAGCTTTCTTT. Its translation is CASSLIPRRQEAFF.

V usage is TRBV5-4 and J usage is TRBJ2-1; TRBD1 matches at 10 bases. The CDR3 spans 15 residues. Germline V gives CDR1 SGHNT, CDR2 YYREEE (reference sequence). V shed 4 bases and J 7 bases; nucleotides not matched to a gene: 8. The CDR3 coding sequence is TGTGCCAGCAGCACCCGGGACAGGGGTCGTAATGAGCAGTTCTTC. Translated, it gives CASSTRDRGRNEQFF.

The rearrangement links TRBV6-1 to TRBJ2-7, with 8 bases fitting TRBD1. Germline loops: CDR1 MNHNS, CDR2 SASEGT. V trimming: 9 bases; J trimming: 2 bases; junction bases outside the gene matches: 6. The CDR3 is 13 amino acids. CDR3 sequence: CASEDREAYEQYF. DNA of the CDR3: TGTGCCAGTGAGGACAGGGAGGCCTACGAGCAGTACTTC.

The V and J genes are TRBV27 and TRBJ2-7; TRBD1 aligns across 8 bases. Germline assignment: CDR1 MNHEY and CDR2 SMNVEV (reference sequence). CDR3 size: 14 residues. J lost 3 bases, V lost 7 bases, and 8 bases had no gene match. CDR3 nucleotide sequence: TGTGCCAGCAACCGTGCAGGGGGCAGCTACGAGCAGTACTTC. This sequence encodes CASNRAGGSYEQYF.

The rearrangement links TRBV28 to TRBJ2-7, with D possibly being TRBD2 (6 bases). Germline-derived CDR1 and CDR2 are MDHEN and SYDVKM. The V end was cut by 3 bases, the J end by 3 bases, with 15 bases between. This CDR3 is 15 amino acids long. CDR3 loop: CASSLVQGGSYEQYF. CDR3 nucleotide sequence: TGTGCCAGCAGTTTGGTTCAGGGAGGTAGCTACGAGCAGTACTTC.

The chain recombines TRBV2 with TRBJ2-3; 7 bases match TRBD2. Germline trimming cut 8 bases from V and 5 bases from J; bases unmatched to any gene: 7. The V gene's germline CDR1 is SNHLY and CDR2 FYNNEI. The CDR3 spans 13 residues. CDR3 residues: CASARGEVDTQYF. The CDR3 nucleotides read TGTGCCAGCGCCCGGGGGGAGGTAGATACGCAGTATTTT.

This clone occurred many times. The rearrangement uses TRBV28 and TRBJ2-2; 7 bases agree with TRBD2. The length of the CDR3 is 15 residues. CDR1 and CDR2 from the germline V gene are MDHEN and SYDVKM. The junction had 8 bases not matched to a gene; V was cut back by 3 bases and J by 7 bases. The DNA of the CDR3 is TGTGCCAGCAGTTTGGGAGGGAGGAGGAGCGGGGAGCTGTTTTTT. Translation: CASSLGGRRSGELFF.

The CDR3 nucleotides read TGCGCCAGCGGCCGAGACAACTCTGGGGCCAACGTCCTGACTTTC. Encoded protein: CASGRDNSGANVLTF. The rearrangement joins TRBV5-1 to TRBJ2-6, with unresolved D. With 7 bases removed from V and 0 bases from J, the gap between germline ends came to 11 bases. The germline gives CDR1 SGHRS, CDR2 YFSETQ. CDR3 length: 15 residues.

Notes on this clone: This specimen includes other DNA sequences encoding the same CDR3. The rearrangement uses TRBV18 and TRBJ2-7; TRBD1 aligns across 9 bases. This CDR3 has 14 amino acids. CDR1 and CDR2 (germline): KGHSH, LQKENI. The V gene end was trimmed by 3 bases and the J gene end by 7 bases; junction bases not matched to a gene: 7. The CDR3, as DNA: TGTGCCAGCTCACCCCGGGACAGGGCGGGTGAGCAGTACTTC. This gives the protein CASSPRDRAGEQYF.

This clone was counted many times. The chain is built from TRBV11-2 and TRBJ1-2, with unresolved D. Germline V lookup: CDR1 SGHAT, CDR2 FQNNGV. V shed 1 base and J shed 1 base, with 7 bases lying between them. This CDR3 region has 14 residues. The CDR3 bases are TGTGCCAGCAGCTTAGTGTCCATTAACTATGGCTACACCTTC. This codes for CASSLVSINYGYTF.

This clone appeared a few times. The chain has TRBV27 and TRBJ1-5, with D maybe TRBD1 (6 bases). The length of the CDR3 is 15 residues. Trimming removed 3 bases from V and 0 bases from J, with 9 bases in between. Germline V gives CDR1 MNHEY, CDR2 SMNVEV (reference sequence). The CDR3 spells CASSLTGSSNQPQHF. Written as DNA, the CDR3 is TGTGCCAGCAGTTTGACAGGTTCTAGCAATCAGCCCCAGCATTTT.

The chain joins TRBV10-3 to TRBJ1-2; no clear D gene. The CDR3 is 13 amino acids. Trimming pared 4 bases from V and 6 bases from J, leaving 12 bases between. CDR1 and CDR2 from the germline V gene are ENHRY and SYGVKD. This CDR3 reads CAISGRGMDGYTF. The CDR3 coding sequence is TGTGCCATCAGTGGACGGGGAATGGATGGCTACACCTTC.